This T cell receptor (beta chain) was captured in a study of T cells in Graves' hyperthyroidism and ophthalmopathy. Across the study: Peripheral blood was drawn at first diagnosis, prior to all treatment.

TCR beta CDR3 regions were amplified from RNA. The TCR CDR3 was amplified in a first-round RT-PCR using the HTBI primer set. TCRdb re-derived calls from the multiplex PCR reads in MiXCR, one entry per CDR3 protein. Here the sample spans around 420,000 distinct CDR3 sequences, 15% to 18% being singletons. Looked up from germline, CDR1 is SGHAT and CDR2 is FQNNGV. This CDR3 is 14 amino acids long. The V and J ends lost 5 bases and 4 bases respectively, with 14 bases between them. Patients aged 18 to 65 had newly diagnosed hyperthyroidism lasting under 2 months. V is TRBV11-2 and J is TRBJ1-1; D not resolved. The sequenced sample consisted of blood. This sequence was found in a woman aged 18-30 years with Graves' hyperthyroidism. The CDR3 region is CASSPGFASTEAFF. CDR3 bases: TGTGCCAGCAGCCCCGGATTCGCCAGCACTGAAGCTTTCTTT. Supplemented by reference TRBV11-2 and TRBJ1-1, the full variable domain reads EAGVAQSPRYKIIEKRQSVAFWCNPISGHATLYWYQQILGQGPKLLIQFQNNGVVDDSQLPKDRFSAERLKGVDSTLKIQPAKLEDSAVYLCASSPGFASTEAFFGQGTRLTVV.